This T cell receptor beta chain was documented in a study of Ad26.COV2.S vaccination and SARS-CoV-2 variants. Study context: Recipients of Ad26.COV2.S got it intramuscularly, once or twice 56 days apart.

Assay used: immunoSEQ multiplex PCR; TCRdb lists only in-frame clones, some missing. The table includes about 350,000 clones, roughly 81% detected once. V was shortened by 3 bases and J by 4 bases, with 10 bases between the two germline ends. Germline CDR1 and CDR2: SGDLS and YYNGEE. CDR3 length: 13 amino acids. The treatment is: roughly 20 received Ad26.COV2.S at low or high dose, single or two shots; several received placebo; per-sample allocation not given. Vaccine and placebo recipients were sampled on day 63 after the first injection. The sequence was obtained from a person between 18 and 65 years old who received the Ad26.COV2.S COVID-19 vaccine or a placebo. Sample: peripheral blood, taken in a trial of Ad26.COV2.S vaccine versus placebo. The V call is TRBV9, the J call TRBJ1-2; possible D gene TRBD1, 5 bases. CDR3 in DNA: TGTGCCAGCAGCGGGGGACGGACCTATGGCTACACCTTC. Translation gives CASSGGRTYGYTF.